This TCR beta chain stems from a study of T cell responses to AZD1222 COVID-19 vaccine. Concerning this clone itself: The antigen remains undetermined.

This CDR3 comprises 15 residues. Germline CDR1 is LGHDT and CDR2 is YNNKEL (reference sequence). Losses at the gene ends were 4 bases for V and 4 bases for J; bases not matched to a gene: 9. Study conclusions and caveats: Dominant at 160-218 and 743-854, vaccine-associated CD4 TCRs also spanned spike. Unmutated variant regions reportedly attract nearly half of all spike-specific TCRs. Repertoire sampling occurred only after the peak T cell response. At baseline, seropositivity was found in only a handful of AZD1222 recipients.

Here immunoSEQ multiplex PCR was the method, and the copy in TCRdb shows in-frame clones only, minus some. The sample has about 120,000 clones, just over 90% seen once. The chain carries TRBV3-1 (or the pseudogene TRBV3-2) and TRBJ2-7, with 8 bases lining up with TRBD1. The sample was peripheral blood, taken 28 days after the second AZD1222 dose. This clonotype originated in an adult who received the AZD1222 COVID-19 vaccine. CDR3 protein: CASSLSGQGRYEQYF. CDR3 sequence (DNA): TGTGCCAGCAGCCTTTCTGGACAGGGCCGGTACGAGCAGTACTTC.